This T cell receptor (beta chain) derives from a study of T-cell memory formation after mild COVID-19. Broader study findings: Among contracting clones, CD4+ were mainly CM/EM and CD8+ enriched in EMRA.

As to this clonotype: As yet, its antigen is unknown.

TCRdb re-derived calls from the 5' RACE reads in MiXCR, one entry per CDR3 protein. The table has 270,000 or so distinct CDR3 sequences, roughly 18% seen once. Germline V lookup: CDR1 DFQATT, CDR2 SNEGSKA (reference sequence). This CDR3 has 11 amino acids. This sequence originates from a man aged 18 to 30 who had mild COVID-19 (a few samples of this study predate the infection). Cell type and time point are not known. The chain links TRBV20-1 to TRBJ2-7, with TRBD1 as a possible D gene (5 bases). The sequencing sample was made of PBMCs or a T cell subset sorted from them (not recorded which). CDR3 in amino acids: CSASGDSDKHV. The CDR3 nucleotides are TGCAGTGCTAGTGGCGACAGCGACAAGCACGTC.